The source of this TCR beta chain is a study of T cell changes during pregnancy in multiple sclerosis. Sequencing used immunoSEQ multiplex PCR; TCRdb keeps in-frame clones, though not all of them. The sample records some 97,000 clones, 94% being singletons. This clone has a single count. This receptor was taken from a female donor with multiple sclerosis, enrolled in a pregnancy study. This specimen consisted of peripheral blood, obtained before pregnancy.

The CDR3 spells CASRPAGDEQFF. Here the CDR3 DNA reads TGCGCCAGCAGGCCCGCGGGGGATGAGCAGTTCTTC. The chain combines TRBV5-1 with TRBJ2-1, with 7 positions matching TRBD2. Germline values: CDR1 SGHRS, CDR2 YFSETQ. The length of the CDR3 is 12 residues. Unmatched junction bases numbered 4, after V lost 5 bases and J lost 8 bases.